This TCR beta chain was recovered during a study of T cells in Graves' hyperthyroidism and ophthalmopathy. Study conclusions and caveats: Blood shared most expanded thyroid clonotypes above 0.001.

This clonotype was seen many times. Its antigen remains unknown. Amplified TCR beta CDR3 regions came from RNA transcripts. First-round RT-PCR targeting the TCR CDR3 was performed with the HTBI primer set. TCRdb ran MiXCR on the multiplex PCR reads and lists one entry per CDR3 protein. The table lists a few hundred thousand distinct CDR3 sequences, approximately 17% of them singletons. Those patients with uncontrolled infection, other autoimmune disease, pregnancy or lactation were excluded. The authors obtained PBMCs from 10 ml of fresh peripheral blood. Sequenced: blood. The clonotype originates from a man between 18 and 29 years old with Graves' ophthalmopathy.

This chain's CDR3 is CASSWTGGGQETQYF. The CDR3 DNA follows: TGTGCCAGCAGCTGGACAGGGGGCGGCCAAGAGACCCAGTACTTC. The chain combines TRBV2 with TRBJ2-5; TRBD1 aligns across 11 bases. Per germline, CDR1 SNHLY and CDR2 FYNNEI. V shed 6 bases, J shed 1 base, and the junction held 4 bases outside the gene matches. The CDR3 consists of 15 residues.